This T cell receptor beta chain originates from a study of blood T cell repertoires in COVID-19. Seattle participants joined during active infection and were tracked over time. The protocol was immunoSEQ multiplex PCR, while the TCRdb copy is restricted to in-frame clones and leaves out a portion. This table holds 90,000 to 100,000 clones, around 92% found once. The CDR3 spans 14 residues. J was trimmed by 0 bases and V by 7 bases; bases with no gene match: 6. CDR1 is SQVTM and CDR2 is ANQGSEA in the germline V gene. The sample taken for sequencing was peripheral blood. The TCR comes from a man aged 45 to 65 with COVID-19, enrolled during active disease. The chain joins TRBV29-1 to TRBJ1-3; TRBD1 aligns across 7 bases. The DNA of the CDR3 is TGCAGCGGGATTACAGGGGACTCTGGAAACACCATATATTTT. Amino acid sequence: CSGITGDSGNTIYF.